Sequencing of this TCR beta chain was carried out in a study of T-cell reconstitution after alpha-beta-depleted transplantation in children. Points from the study as a whole: Reportedly, only several hundred clones from non-depleted graft cells drove alpha-beta T-cell counts at about two months. For some patients, TCRbeta diversity was high at day 60 because of recipient T cells and thymic progenitors that survived.

This clonotype was counted a few times. Its antigen is not known. Preparation of the TCRbeta library involved a method that used unique molecular identifiers. In TCRdb, the PCR reads were re-called with MiXCR into one record per CDR3 protein. The sample records about 980,000 distinct CDR3 sequences, about 31% being singletons. Trimming took off 0 bases at V and 4 bases at J, with 6 bases between the two ends. The CDR3 is 12 residues long. CDR1 is DFQATT and CDR2 is SNEGSKA in the germline V gene (reference sequence). Sequences were derived from PBMCs, mostly from graft donor cells, sampled 360 days after TCRalphabeta/CD19-depleted stem cell transplant. The chain combines TRBV20-1 with TRBJ2-5; the D is unclear. The receptor was isolated from a boy younger than two who had a stem cell transplant for SCID, so the T cells may come from the graft donor. As DNA, the CDR3 is TGCAGTGCTAGAGATAACAGAGAGACCCAGTACTTC. Amino acid sequence: CSARDNRETQYF.